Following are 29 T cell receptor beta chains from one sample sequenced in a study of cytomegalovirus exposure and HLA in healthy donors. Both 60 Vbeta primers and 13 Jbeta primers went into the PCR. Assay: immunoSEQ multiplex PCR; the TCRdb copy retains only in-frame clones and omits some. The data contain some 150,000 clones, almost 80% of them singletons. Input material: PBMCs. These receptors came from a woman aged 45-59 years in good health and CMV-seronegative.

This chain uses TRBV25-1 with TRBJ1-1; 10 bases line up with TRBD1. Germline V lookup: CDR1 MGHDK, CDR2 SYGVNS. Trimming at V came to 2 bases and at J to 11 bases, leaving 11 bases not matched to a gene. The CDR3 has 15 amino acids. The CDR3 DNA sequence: TGTGCCAGCAGTGAACCCGGGACAGGGGTAGGGCTCGCTTTCTTT. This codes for CASSEPGTGVGLAFF.

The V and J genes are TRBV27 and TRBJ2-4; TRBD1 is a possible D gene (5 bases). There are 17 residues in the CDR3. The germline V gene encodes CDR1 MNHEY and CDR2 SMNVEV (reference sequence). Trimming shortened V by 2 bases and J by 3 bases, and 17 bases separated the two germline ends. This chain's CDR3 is CASSLKGRDWGKNIQYF. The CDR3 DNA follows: TGTGCCAGCAGTTTAAAGGGCAGGGATTGGGGCAAAAACATTCAGTACTTC.

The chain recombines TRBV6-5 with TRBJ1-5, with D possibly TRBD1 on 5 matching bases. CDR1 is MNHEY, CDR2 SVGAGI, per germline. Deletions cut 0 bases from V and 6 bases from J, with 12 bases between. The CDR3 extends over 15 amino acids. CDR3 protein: CASSYSSGSGQPQHF. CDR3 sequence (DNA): TGTGCCAGCAGTTACTCGTCAGGGTCGGGTCAGCCCCAGCATTTT.

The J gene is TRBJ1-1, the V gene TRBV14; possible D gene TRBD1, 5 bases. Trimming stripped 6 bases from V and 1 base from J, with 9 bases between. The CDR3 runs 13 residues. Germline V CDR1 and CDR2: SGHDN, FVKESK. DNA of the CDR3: TGTGCCAGCAGTCTACAGGAGAACACTGAAGCTTTCTTT. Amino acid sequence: CASSLQENTEAFF.

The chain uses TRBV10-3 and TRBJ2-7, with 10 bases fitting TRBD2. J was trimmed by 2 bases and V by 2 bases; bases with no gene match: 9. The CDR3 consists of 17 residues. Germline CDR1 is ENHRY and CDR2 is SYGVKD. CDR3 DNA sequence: TGTGCCATCAGTGAGGGGTCTAGCGGGAGTTGGCCCTACGAGCAGTACTTC. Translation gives CAISEGSSGSWPYEQYF.

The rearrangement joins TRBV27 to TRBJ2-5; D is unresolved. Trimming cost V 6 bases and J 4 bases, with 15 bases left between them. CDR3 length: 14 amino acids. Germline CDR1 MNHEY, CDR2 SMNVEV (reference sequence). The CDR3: CASSSSQLLETQYF. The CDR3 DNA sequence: TGTGCCAGCAGCTCCTCACAGCTCCTAGAGACCCAGTACTTC.

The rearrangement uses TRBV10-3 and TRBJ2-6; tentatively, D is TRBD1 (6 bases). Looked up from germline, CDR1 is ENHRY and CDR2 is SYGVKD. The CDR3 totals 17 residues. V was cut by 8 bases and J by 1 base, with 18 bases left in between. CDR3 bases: TGTGCCATCTTTGGCCTATCACAGGGATCTGGGGCCAACGTCCTGACTTTC. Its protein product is CAIFGLSQGSGANVLTF.

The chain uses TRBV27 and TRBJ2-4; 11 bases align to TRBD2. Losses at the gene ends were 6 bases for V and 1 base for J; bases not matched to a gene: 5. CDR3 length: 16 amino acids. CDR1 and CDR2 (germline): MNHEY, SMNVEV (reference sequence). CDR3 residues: CASSGLAGSAKNIQYF. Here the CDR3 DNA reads TGTGCCAGCAGCGGACTAGCGGGCTCTGCCAAAAACATTCAGTACTTC.

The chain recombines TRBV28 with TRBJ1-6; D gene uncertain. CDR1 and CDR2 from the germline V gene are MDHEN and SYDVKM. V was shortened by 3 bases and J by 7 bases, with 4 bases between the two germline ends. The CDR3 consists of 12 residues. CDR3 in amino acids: CASSFLNSPLHF. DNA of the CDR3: TGTGCCAGCAGTTTTCTCAATTCACCCCTCCACTTT.

CDR3 in amino acids: CASSSDRVRSPLHF. CDR3 nucleotide sequence: TGTGCCAGCAGTTCTGACAGGGTACGTTCACCCCTCCACTTT. This sequence joins TRBV27 and TRBJ1-6; the match to TRBD1 covers 7 bases. CDR1 MNHEY and CDR2 SMNVEV come from the germline V gene (reference sequence). The CDR3 covers 14 residues. With 4 bases clipped from V and 9 bases from J, the junction kept 6 bases outside the gene matches.

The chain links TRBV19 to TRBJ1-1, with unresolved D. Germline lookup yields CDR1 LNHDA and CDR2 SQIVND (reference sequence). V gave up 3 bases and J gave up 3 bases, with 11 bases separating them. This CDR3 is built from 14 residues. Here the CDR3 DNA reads TGTGCCAGTAGTATGTACCAGGTGCACACTGAAGCTTTCTTT. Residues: CASSMYQVHTEAFF.

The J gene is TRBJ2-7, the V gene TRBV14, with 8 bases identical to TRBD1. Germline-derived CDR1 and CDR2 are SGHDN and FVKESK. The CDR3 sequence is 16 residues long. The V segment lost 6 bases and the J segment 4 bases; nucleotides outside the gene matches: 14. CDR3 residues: CASSQWTGKGRYEQYF. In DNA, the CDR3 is TGTGCCAGCAGTCAATGGACAGGGAAGGGAAGGTACGAGCAGTACTTC.

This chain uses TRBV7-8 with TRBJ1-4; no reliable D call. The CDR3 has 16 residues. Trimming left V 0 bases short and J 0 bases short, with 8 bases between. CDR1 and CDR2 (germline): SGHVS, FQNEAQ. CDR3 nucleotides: TGTGCCAGCAGCTTAGCGTCCCGGGCAACTAATGAAAAACTGTTTTTT. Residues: CASSLASRATNEKLFF.

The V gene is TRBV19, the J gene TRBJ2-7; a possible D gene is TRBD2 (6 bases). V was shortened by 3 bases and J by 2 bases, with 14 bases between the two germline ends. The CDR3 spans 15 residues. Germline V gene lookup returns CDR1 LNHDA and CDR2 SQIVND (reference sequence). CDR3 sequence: CASSITPGGPYEQYF. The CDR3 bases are TGTGCCAGTAGTATTACCCCAGGAGGGCCCTACGAGCAGTACTTC. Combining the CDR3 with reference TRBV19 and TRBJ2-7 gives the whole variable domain DGGITQSPKYLFRKEGQNVTLSCEQNLNHDAMYWYRQDPGQGLRLIYYSQIVNDFQKGDIAEGYSVSREKKESFPLTVTSAQKNPTAFYLCASSITPGGPYEQYFGPGTRLTVT.

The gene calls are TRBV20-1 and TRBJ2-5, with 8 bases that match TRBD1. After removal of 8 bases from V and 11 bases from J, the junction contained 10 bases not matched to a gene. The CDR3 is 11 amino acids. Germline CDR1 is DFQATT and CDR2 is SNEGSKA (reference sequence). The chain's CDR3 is CSHPRGQEQYF. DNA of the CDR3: TGCAGTCACCCCAGGGGGCAAGAGCAGTACTTC.

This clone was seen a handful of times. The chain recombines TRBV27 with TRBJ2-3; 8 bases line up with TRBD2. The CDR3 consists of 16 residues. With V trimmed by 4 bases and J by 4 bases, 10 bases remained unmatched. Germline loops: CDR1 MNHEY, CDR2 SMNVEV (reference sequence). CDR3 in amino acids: CASSSIAGRGADTQYF. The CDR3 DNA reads TGTGCCAGCAGTTCAATAGCGGGAAGAGGGGCAGATACGCAGTATTTT.

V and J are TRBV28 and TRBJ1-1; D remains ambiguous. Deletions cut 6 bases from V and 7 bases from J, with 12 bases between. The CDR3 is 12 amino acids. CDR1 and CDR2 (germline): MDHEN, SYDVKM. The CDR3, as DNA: TGTGCCAGCAGACTATCTCCGTATGAAGCTTTCTTT. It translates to CASRLSPYEAFF.

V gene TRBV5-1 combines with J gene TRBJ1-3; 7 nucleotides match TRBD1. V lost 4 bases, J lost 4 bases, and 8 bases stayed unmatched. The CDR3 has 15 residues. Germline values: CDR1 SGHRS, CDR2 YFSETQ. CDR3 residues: CASSGSTGPGNTIYF. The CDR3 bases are TGCGCCAGCAGCGGCTCGACAGGGCCCGGAAACACCATATATTTT.

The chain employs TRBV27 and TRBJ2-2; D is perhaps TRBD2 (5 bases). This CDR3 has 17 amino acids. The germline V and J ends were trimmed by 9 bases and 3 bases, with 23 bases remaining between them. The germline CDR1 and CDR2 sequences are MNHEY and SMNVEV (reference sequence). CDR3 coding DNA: TGTGCCAGTAAGCTATCAAGAGGACTGCGTTACACCGGGGAGCTGTTTTTT. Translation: CASKLSRGLRYTGELFF.

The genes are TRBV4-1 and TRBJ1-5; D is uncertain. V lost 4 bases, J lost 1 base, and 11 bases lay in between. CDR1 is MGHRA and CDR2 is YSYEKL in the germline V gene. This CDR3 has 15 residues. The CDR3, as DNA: TGCGCCAGCAGCCCTACTCCCGGGAGCAATCAGCCCCAGCATTTT. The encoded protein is CASSPTPGSNQPQHF.

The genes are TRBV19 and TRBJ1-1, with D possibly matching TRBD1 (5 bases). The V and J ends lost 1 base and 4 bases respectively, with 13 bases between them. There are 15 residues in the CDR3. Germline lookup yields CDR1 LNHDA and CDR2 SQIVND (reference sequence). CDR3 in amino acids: CASSIGYGAATEAFF. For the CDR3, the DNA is TGTGCCAGTAGTATAGGTTATGGGGCTGCCACTGAAGCTTTCTTT. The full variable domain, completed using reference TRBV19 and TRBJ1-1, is DGGITQSPKYLFRKEGQNVTLSCEQNLNHDAMYWYRQDPGQGLRLIYYSQIVNDFQKGDIAEGYSVSREKKESFPLTVTSAQKNPTAFYLCASSIGYGAATEAFFGQGTRLTVV.

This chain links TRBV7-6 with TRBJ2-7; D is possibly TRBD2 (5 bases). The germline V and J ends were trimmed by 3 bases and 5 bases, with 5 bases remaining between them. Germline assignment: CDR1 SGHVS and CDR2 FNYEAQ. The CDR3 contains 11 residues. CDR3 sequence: CASSLGDEQYF. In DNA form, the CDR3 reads TGTGCCAGCAGCTTGGGAGACGAGCAGTACTTC.

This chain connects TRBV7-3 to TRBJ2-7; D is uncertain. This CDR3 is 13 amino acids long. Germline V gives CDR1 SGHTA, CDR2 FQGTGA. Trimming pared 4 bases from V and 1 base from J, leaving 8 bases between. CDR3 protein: CASSSYGSYEQYF. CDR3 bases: TGTGCCAGCAGCTCCTACGGGTCCTACGAGCAGTACTTC. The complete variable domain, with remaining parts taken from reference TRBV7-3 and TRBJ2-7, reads GAGVSQTPSNKVTEKGKYVELRCDPISGHTALYWYRQSLGQGPEFLIYFQGTGAADDSGLPNDRFFAVRPEGSVSTLKIQRTERGDSAVYLCASSSYGSYEQYFGPGTRLTVT.

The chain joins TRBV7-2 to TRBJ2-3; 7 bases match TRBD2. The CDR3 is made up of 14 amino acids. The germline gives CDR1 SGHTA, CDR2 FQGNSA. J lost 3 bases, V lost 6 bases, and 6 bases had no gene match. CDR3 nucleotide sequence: TGTGCCAGCAGTAAGACGGGGGGAACAGATACGCAGTATTTT. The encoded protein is CASSKTGGTDTQYF.

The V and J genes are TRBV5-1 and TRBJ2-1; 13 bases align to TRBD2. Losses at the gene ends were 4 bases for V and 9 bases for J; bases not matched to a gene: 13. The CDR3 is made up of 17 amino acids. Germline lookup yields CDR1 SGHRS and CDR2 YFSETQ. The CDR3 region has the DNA TGCGCCAGCAGCAGGCGGGGGACTAGCGGGAATCTCCGTGAGCAGTTCTTC. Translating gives CASSRRGTSGNLREQFF.

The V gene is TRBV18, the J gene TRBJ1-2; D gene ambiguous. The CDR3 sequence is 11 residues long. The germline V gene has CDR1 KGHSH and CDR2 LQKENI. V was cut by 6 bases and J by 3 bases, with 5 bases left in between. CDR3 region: CASSRDYGYTF. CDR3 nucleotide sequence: TGTGCCAGCTCCCGCGACTATGGCTACACCTTC.

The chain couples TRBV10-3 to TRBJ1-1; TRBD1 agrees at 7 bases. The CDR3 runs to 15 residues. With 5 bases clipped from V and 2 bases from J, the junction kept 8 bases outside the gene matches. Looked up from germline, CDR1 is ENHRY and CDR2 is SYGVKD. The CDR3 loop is CAISQPGQLNTEAFF. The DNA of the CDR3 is TGTGCCATCAGTCAGCCGGGACAGCTAAACACTGAAGCTTTCTTT.

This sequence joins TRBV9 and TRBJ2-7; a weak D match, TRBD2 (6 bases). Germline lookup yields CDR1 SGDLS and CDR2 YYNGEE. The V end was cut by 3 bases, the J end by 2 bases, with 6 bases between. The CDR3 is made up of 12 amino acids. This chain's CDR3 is CASSGGTYEQYF. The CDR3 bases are TGTGCCAGCAGCGGCGGGACCTACGAGCAGTACTTC.

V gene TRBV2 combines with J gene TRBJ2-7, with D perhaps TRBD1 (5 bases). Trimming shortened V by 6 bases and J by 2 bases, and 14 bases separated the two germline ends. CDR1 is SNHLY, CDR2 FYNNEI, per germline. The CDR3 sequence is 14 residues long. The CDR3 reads CASRPRQQTYEQYF. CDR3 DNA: TGTGCCAGCAGACCCAGACAGCAAACCTACGAGCAGTACTTC.